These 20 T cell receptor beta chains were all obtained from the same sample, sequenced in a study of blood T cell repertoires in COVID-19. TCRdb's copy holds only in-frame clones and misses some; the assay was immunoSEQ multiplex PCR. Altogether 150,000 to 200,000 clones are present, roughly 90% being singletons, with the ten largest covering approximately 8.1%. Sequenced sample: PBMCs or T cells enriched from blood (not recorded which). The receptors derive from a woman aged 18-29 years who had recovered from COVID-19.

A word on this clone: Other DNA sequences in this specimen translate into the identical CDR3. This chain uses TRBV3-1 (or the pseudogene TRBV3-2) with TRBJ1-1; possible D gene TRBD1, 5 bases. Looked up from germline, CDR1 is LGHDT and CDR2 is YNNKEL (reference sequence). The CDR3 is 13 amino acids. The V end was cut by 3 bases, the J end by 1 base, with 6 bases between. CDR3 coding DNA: TGTGCCAGCAGCCAGGGGCCGAACACTGAAGCTTTCTTT. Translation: CASSQGPNTEAFF.

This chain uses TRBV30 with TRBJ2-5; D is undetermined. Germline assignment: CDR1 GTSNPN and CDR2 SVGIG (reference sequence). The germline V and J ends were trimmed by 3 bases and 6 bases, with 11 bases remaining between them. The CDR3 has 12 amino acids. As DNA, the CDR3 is TGTGCCTGGAGCTCAGTTTCGCAGACCCAGTACTTC. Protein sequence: CAWSSVSQTQYF.

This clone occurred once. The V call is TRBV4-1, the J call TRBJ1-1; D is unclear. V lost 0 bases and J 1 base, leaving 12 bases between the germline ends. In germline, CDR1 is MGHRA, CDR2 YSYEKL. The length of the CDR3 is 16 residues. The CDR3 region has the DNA TGCGCCAGCAGCCAAGATCGCCTACTAGGGAACACTGAAGCTTTCTTT. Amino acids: CASSQDRLLGNTEAFF.

CDR3 amino acids: CASSVGTYYEQYF. CDR3 sequence (DNA): TGCGCCAGCAGCGTTGGGACATACTACGAGCAGTACTTC. The rearrangement uses TRBV5-1 and TRBJ2-7; possibly TRBD1 for D (6 bases). Trimming took 4 bases from V and 3 from J, leaving 11 bases between them. CDR3 length: 13 amino acids. Germline V CDR1 and CDR2: SGHRS, YFSETQ.

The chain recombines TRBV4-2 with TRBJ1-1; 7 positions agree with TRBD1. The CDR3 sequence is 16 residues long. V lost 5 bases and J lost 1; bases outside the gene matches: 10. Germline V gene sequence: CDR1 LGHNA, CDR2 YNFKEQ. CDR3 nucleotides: TGTGCCAGCAGCGGGGGCCAGACAGGGTGGAACACTGAAGCTTTCTTT. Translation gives CASSGGQTGWNTEAFF.

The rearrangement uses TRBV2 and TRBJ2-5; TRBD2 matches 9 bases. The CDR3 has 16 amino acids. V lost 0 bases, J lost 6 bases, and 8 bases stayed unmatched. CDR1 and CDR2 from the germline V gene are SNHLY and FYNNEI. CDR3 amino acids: CASSEARSSGVKTQYF. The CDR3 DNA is TGTGCCAGCAGTGAAGCGCGATCTAGCGGGGTGAAGACCCAGTACTTC.

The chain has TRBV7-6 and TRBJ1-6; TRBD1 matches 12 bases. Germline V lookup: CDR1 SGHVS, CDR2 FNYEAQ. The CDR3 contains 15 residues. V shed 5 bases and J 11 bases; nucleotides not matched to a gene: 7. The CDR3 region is CASSLGDRGQPPLHF. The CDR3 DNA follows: TGTGCCAGCAGCCTAGGGGACAGGGGGCAGCCACCCCTCCACTTT.

The CDR3 sequence: CASSLQGLNTEAFF. In DNA, the CDR3 is TGTGCCAGCAGTTTACAGGGTCTGAACACTGAAGCTTTCTTT. J is TRBJ1-1 and V is TRBV2, with D tentatively TRBD1 (6 bases). V was pared by 5 bases and J by 0 bases, with 10 bases between. From germline, CDR1 is SNHLY and CDR2 FYNNEI. The CDR3 length is 14 residues.

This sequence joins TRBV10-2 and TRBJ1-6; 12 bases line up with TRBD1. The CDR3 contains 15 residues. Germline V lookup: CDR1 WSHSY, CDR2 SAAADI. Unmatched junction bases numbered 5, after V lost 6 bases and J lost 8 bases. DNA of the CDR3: TGCGCCAGCAGCGGGACAGGGGGCTGGGATTCACCCCTCCACTTT. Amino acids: CASSGTGGWDSPLHF.

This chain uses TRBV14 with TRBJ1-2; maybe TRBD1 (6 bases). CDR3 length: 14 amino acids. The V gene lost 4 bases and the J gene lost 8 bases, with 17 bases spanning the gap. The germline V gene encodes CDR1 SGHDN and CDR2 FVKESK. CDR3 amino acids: CASSPYQGSGGYTF. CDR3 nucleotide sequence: TGTGCCAGCAGCCCGTATCAGGGGTCAGGAGGCTACACCTTC.

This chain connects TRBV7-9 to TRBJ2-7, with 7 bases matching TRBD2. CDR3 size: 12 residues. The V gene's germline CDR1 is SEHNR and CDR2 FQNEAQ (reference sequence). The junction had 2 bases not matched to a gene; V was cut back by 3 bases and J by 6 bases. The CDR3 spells CASSFGGFEQYF. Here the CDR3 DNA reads TGTGCCAGCAGCTTCGGGGGGTTCGAGCAGTACTTC.

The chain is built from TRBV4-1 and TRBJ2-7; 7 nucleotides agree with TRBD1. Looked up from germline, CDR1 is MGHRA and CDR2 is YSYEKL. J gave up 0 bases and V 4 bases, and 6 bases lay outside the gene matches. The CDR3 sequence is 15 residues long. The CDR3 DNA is TGCGCCAGCAGCCTTTACGGGGACAGCTCCTACGAGCAGTACTTC. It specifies CASSLYGDSSYEQYF.

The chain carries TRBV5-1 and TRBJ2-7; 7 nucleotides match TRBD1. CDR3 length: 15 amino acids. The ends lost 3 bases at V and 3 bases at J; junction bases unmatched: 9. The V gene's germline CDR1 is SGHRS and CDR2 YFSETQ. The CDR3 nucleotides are TGCGCCAGCAGCTATGATATCTCAGGGGGCTACGAGCAGTACTTC. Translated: CASSYDISGGYEQYF.

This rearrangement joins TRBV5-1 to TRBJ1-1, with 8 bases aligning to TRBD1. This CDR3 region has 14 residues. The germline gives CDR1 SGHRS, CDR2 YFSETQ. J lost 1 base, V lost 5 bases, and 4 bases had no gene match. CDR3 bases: TGCGCCAGCAGACCCGGGACAGGGAACACTGAAGCTTTCTTT. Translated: CASRPGTGNTEAFF.

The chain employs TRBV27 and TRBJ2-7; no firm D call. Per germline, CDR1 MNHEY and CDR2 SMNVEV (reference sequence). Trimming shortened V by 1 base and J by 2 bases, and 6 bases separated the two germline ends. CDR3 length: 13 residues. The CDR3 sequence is CASSLFGTYEQYF. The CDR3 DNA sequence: TGTGCCAGCAGTTTATTCGGTACCTACGAGCAGTACTTC.

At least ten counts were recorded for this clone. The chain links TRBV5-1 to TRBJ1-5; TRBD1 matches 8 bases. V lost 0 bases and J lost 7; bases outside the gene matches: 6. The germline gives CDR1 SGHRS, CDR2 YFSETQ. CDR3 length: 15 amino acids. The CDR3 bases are TGCGCCAGCAGCTTGGAGACAGGGGTCGGGCAGCCCCAGCATTTT. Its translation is CASSLETGVGQPQHF.

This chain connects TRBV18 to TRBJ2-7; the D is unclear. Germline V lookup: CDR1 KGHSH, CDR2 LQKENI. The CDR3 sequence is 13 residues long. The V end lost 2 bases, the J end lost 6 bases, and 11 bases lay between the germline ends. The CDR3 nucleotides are TGTGCCAGCTCACCATCGATCCGAGGCGAGCAGTACTTC. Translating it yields CASSPSIRGEQYF.

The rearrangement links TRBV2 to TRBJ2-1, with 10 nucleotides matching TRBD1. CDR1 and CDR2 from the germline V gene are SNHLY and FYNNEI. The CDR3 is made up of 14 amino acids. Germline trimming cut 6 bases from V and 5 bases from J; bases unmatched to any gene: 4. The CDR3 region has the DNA TGTGCCAGCAGGTTCGGGACAGGGGACAATGAGCAGTTCTTC. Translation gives CASRFGTGDNEQFF.

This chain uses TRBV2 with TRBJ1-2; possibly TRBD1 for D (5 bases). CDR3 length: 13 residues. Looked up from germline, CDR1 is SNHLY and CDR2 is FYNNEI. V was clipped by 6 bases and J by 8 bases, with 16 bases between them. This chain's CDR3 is CASRVQGGTGYTF. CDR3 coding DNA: TGTGCCAGCAGAGTTCAGGGTGGTACGGGCTACACCTTC.

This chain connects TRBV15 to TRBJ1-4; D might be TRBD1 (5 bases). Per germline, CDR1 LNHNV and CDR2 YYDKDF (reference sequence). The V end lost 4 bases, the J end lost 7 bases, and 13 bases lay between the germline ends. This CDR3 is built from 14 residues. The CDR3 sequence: CATSIEAGFEKLFF. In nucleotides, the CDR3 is TGTGCCACCAGCATCGAGGCAGGGTTTGAAAAACTGTTTTTT.